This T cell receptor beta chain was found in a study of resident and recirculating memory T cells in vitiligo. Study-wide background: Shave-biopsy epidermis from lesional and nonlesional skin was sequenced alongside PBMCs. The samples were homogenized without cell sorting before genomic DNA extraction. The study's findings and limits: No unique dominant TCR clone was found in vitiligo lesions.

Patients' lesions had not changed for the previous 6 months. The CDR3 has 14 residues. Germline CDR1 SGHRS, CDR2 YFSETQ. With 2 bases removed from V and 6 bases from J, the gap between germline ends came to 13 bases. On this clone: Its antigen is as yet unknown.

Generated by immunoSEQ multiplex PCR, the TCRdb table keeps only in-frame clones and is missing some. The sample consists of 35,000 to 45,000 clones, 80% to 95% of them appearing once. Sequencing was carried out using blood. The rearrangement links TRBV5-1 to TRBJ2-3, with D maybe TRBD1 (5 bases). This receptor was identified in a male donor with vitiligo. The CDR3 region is CASSLDSRRDTQYF. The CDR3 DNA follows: TGCGCCAGCAGCTTAGACAGTCGTCGGGATACGCAGTATTTT. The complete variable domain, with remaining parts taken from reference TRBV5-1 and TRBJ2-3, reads KAGVTQTPRYLIKTRGQQVTLSCSPISGHRSVSWYQQTPGQGLQFLFEYFSETQRNKGNFPGRFSGRQFSNSRSEMNVSTLELGDSALYLCASSLDSRRDTQYFGPGTRLTVL.